The clone carrying this T cell receptor beta chain was counted many times. Its cognate antigen is unknown. The sample belongs to a study of regulatory T cells in long-lasting Graves disease. Study-wide results and caveats: Persistent cases favored TRBV28, TRBJ1-2 and TRBJ2-5.

The CDR3 totals 14 residues. CDR1 is MDHEN, CDR2 SYDVKM, per germline. J was trimmed by 5 bases and V by 3 bases; bases with no gene match: 3. Combining iRepertoire HTBI primers with Arm-PCR of CDR3 regions, the authors built TCR beta libraries. TCRdb itself ran the multiplex PCR reads through MiXCR, one entry per CDR3 protein. The sample shows under 500,000 distinct CDR3 sequences, about a fifth of them seen only once. Time point indicated: persistent/refractory GD, antithyroid drugs over 5 years with positive TRAb. Following extraction of RNA from PBMCs, that RNA was used to make the TCR library. The chain couples TRBV28 to TRBJ1-2; 10 positions match TRBD1. The clonotype originates from a female donor with Graves disease. Sequenced material: peripheral blood mononuclear cells (PBMCs), taken when the disease was refractory, from a patient treated with antithyroid drugs. DNA of the CDR3: TGTGCCAGCAGTTTTACGGGACAGGGGTATGGCTACACCTTC. It encodes CASSFTGQGYGYTF.